These T cell receptor beta chains were read from a single sample in a study of blood T cell repertoires in COVID-19. Assay used: immunoSEQ multiplex PCR; TCRdb lists only in-frame clones, some missing. The sample has about 270,000 clones; 80% to 90% are singletons. Sequencing used PBMCs or T cells enriched from blood (not recorded which). Receptors originate from a woman in her thirties with acute COVID-19. Both conserved end residues are part of each CDR3. The D gene is left open where the match is weak. Clone size, where shown, is once, few, many, or a class for clones that have expanded.

J,V,D,length,size,DNA,CDR3
TRBJ2-1,TRBV9,TRBD2,19,once,TGTGCCAGCAGCGCCGGAGGACTAGCGGGAGTGGTTGTCTACAATGAGCAGTTCTTC,CASSAGGLAGVVVYNEQFF
TRBJ2-7,TRBV19,-,15,-,TGTGCCAGTAGTACCCGGGACTCACGTTCCTACGAGCAGTACTTC,CASSTRDSRSYEQYF
TRBJ1-4,TRBV14,-,13,-,TGTGCCAGCAGCCAACAAGGGGTGGAAAAACTGTTTTTT,CASSQQGVEKLFF
TRBJ2-7,TRBV3-1/TRBV3-2,TRBD2,15,-,TGTGCCAGCAGCCCTGGGTCTAGCGGGCTCTACGAGCAGTACTTC,CASSPGSSGLYEQYF
TRBJ1-4,TRBV7-9,-,12,-,TGTGCCAGCAGCTCCGGGAGGGAAAAACTGTTTTTT,CASSSGREKLFF
TRBJ2-3,TRBV24-1,-,15,-,TGTGCCACCAGTGCACGGGAGTGGGACACAGATACGCAGTATTTT,CATSAREWDTDTQYF
TRBJ1-1,TRBV6-5,TRBD1,13,-,TGTGCCAGCAGTTCGGGCACAGGGGGGTCGGCTTTCTTT,CASSSGTGGSAFF
TRBJ2-1,TRBV28,TRBD2,17,-,TGTGCCAGCACCCAGGCTGGACTAGCGGATTCCTACAATGAGCAGTTCTTC,CASTQAGLADSYNEQFF
TRBJ2-7,TRBV28,-,13,-,TGTGCCAGCGGAACGCGCGGGACCTACGAGCAGTACTTC,CASGTRGTYEQYF
TRBJ2-7,TRBV7-3,TRBD2,13,-,TGTGCCAGCAGCCAAGGACTAGTTAACGAGCAGTACTTC,CASSQGLVNEQYF
TRBJ2-7,TRBV1,-,13,-,TGCACCAGCAGCCCCCCTACCTTCTACGAGCAGTACTTC,CTSSPPTFYEQYF
TRBJ2-1,TRBV5-1,-,13,-,TGCGCCAGCAGCTTGGTCGGCGGGTTCGAGCAGTTCTTC,CASSLVGGFEQFF
TRBJ1-2,TRBV14,TRBD1,14,few,TGTGCCAGCAGCCGACAGGGGTTATCGGATGGCTACACCTTC,CASSRQGLSDGYTF
TRBJ1-5,TRBV28,-,12,-,TGTGCCAGCAACGGAGCGGGTCAGCCCCAGCATTTT,CASNGAGQPQHF
TRBJ2-5,TRBV7-9,-,15,-,TGTGCCAGCAGTGCCGAGGAGGGGCGCGGGGAGACCCAGTACTTC,CASSAEEGRGETQYF
TRBJ2-7,TRBV7-2,-,15,-,TGTGCCAGCAGCTTAAGGACTAAGAGGTCCTACGAGCAGTACTTC,CASSLRTKRSYEQYF
TRBJ2-1,TRBV4-3,-,14,-,TGCGCCAGCAGCCCCAGCGCGGGATACAATGAGCAGTTCTTC,CASSPSAGYNEQFF
TRBJ2-6,TRBV7-9,-,15,-,TGTGCCAGCAGCGCACCCAGGTTTGGGGCCAACGTCCTGACTTTC,CASSAPRFGANVLTF
TRBJ2-1,TRBV24-1,-,11,-,TGTGCCACCAGTGCGGACAATGAGCAGTTCTTC,CATSADNEQFF
TRBJ2-7,TRBV3-1/TRBV3-2,-,11,-,TGTGCCAGCAGCTTAGGGGGCGAGCAGTACTTC,CASSLGGEQYF
TRBJ2-3,TRBV11-2,-,17,-,TGTGCCAGCAGCCTAAGCGGAGATTCCCCCTTCACAGATACGCAGTATTTT,CASSLSGDSPFTDTQYF
TRBJ2-7,TRBV29-1,TRBD1,20,-,TGCAGCGTTCGAAGGTCCTGGCGGGACAGGGCGTATTCAGGACCCTACGAGCAGTACTTC,CSVRRSWRDRAYSGPYEQYF